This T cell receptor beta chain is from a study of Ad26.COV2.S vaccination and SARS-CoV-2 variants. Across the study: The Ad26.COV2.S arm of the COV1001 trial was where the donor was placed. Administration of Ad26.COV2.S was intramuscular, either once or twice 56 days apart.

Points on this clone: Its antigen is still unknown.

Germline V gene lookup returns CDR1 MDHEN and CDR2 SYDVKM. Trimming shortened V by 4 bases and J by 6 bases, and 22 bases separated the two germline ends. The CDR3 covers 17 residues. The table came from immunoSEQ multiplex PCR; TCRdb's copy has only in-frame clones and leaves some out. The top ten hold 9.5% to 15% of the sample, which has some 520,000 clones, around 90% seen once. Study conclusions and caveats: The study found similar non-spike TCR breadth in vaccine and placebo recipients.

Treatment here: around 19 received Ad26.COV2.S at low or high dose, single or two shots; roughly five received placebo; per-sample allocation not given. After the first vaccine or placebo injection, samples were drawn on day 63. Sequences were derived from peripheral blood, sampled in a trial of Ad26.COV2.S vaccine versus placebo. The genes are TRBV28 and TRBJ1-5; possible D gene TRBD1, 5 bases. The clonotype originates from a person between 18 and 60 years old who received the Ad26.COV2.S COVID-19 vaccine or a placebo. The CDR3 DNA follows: TGTGCCAGCAGTTCCGGGACCCATACTAGAAATAGTCAGCCCCAGCATTTT. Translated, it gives CASSSGTHTRNSQPQHF.